This T cell receptor (beta chain) was obtained from a study of T cell responses to AZD1222 COVID-19 vaccine. This clone turned up a few times. The antigen remains unidentified. General study points: Spike-specific TCR breadth and depth rose after two AZD1222 doses. Targeting of unmutated variant regions was reportedly seen in nearly half of spike-specific TCRs. The study identified only five to seven AZD1222 recipients as seropositive at baseline.

V lost 5 bases and J lost 4; bases outside the gene matches: 8. The germline V gene has CDR1 MGHDK and CDR2 SYGVNS. This CDR3 is built from 15 residues. Repertoires were generated with immunoSEQ multiplex PCR, while TCRdb's copy carries only in-frame clones and drops some. The sample holds roughly 120,000 clones; about 87% are singletons and the top ten take around 1.5%. This sequence joins TRBV25-1 and TRBJ1-2; the match to TRBD1 covers 9 bases. The source is an adult in good health. Sequenced here: peripheral blood, sampled on day 0 of AZD1222 vaccination. The CDR3 nucleotides read TGTGCCAGCAGTCCAAGACAGGGGGACGTCTATGGCTACACCTTC. Amino acid sequence: CASSPRQGDVYGYTF.